This T cell receptor (beta chain) was sequenced in a study of blood T cells in healthy people across ages. Looking at the study overall: Every two T cells gave about one barcoded beta molecule via template switching.

Study results and limitations: Strong correlation linked observed beta diversity and percent naive T cells.

The CDR3 has 16 amino acids. V lost 5 bases and J lost 8; bases outside the gene matches: 13. In germline, CDR1 is SEHNR, CDR2 FQNEAQ (reference sequence). Primers used in a second PCR of about 7 to 12 cycles were a sample-barcoded 5' primer and a J-beta primer mix. Via MiXCR, TCRdb re-called the 5' RACE reads, giving one row per CDR3 protein. This sample has around 990,000 distinct CDR3 sequences, with under 30% found just once. This clonotype occurred a few times. What it recognizes is unknown. A further study also used this sample, focusing on T cells of mothers and their children.

The chain combines TRBV7-9 with TRBJ2-1, with TRBD1 matching 9 bases. The specimen sequenced was blood. This sequence was found in a girl aged 2-10 years in good health. The CDR3 DNA reads TGTGCCAGCAGCCTATTACCGGGACAGGGTGTCGATGAGCAGTTCTTC. Translation: CASSLLPGQGVDEQFF. The variable domain in full, with the rest retrieved from reference TRBV7-9 and TRBJ2-1, is DTGVSQNPRHKITKRGQNVTFRCDPISEHNRLYWYRQTLGQGPEFLTYFQNEAQLEKSRLLSDRFSAERPKGSFSTLEIQRTEQGDSAMYLCASSLLPGQGVDEQFFGPGTRLTVL.